This T cell receptor beta chain was retrieved from a study of cytomegalovirus exposure and HLA in healthy donors. A multiplex PCR was run with 60 Vbeta primers and 13 Jbeta primers. Sequencing used immunoSEQ multiplex PCR; TCRdb keeps in-frame clones, though not all of them. The profile shows approximately 160,000 clones, approximately 71% of them singletons. Sequencing was carried out using PBMCs. The sequence came from a man aged 50 or older in good health and CMV-seronegative.

The CDR3 region is CASMWQEGGEQFF. CDR3 coding DNA: TGTGCCAGCATGTGGCAGGAAGGGGGTGAGCAGTTCTTC. V and J are TRBV28 and TRBJ2-1; perhaps TRBD1 as D (6 bases). Germline assignment: CDR1 MDHEN and CDR2 SYDVKM. V lost 7 bases and J 9 bases, leaving 16 bases between the germline ends. CDR3 length: 13 residues.